What follows are 20 T cell receptor beta chains derived from one specimen sequenced in a study of Ad26.COV2.S vaccination and SARS-CoV-2 variants. Assay: immunoSEQ multiplex PCR; the TCRdb copy retains only in-frame clones and omits some. The sample contains about 400,000 clones, about four fifths of which appear only once. Stated treatment: some 19 received Ad26.COV2.S at low or high dose, single or two shots; 5 received placebo; per-sample allocation not given. Collection of samples fell on day 63 after the first vaccine or placebo injection. This specimen consisted of peripheral blood, obtained in a trial of Ad26.COV2.S vaccine versus placebo. The receptors stem from a person aged 18 to 65 who received the Ad26.COV2.S COVID-19 vaccine or a placebo.

The chain joins TRBV15 to TRBJ1-1; 8 positions agree with TRBD1. The CDR3 covers 14 residues. Germline trimming cut 4 bases from V and 1 base from J; bases unmatched to any gene: 2. Germline CDR1 and CDR2: LNHNV and YYDKDF (reference sequence). The CDR3 bases are TGTGCCACCAGCATCGACAGGGGGAACACTGAAGCTTTCTTT. Its translation: CATSIDRGNTEAFF.

The genes are TRBV18 and TRBJ1-4, with a tentative D call TRBD1 (5 bases). CDR1 KGHSH and CDR2 LQKENI come from the germline V gene. The ends were cut back, 6 bases at V and 7 bases at J, with 21 bases in the middle. The length of the CDR3 is 16 residues. The CDR3 bases are TGTGCCAGCTCCCACTCAGGAGGCCCTAGGGGTGAAAAACTGTTTTTT. Encoded protein: CASSHSGGPRGEKLFF.

The chain combines TRBV30 with TRBJ1-4; D is perhaps TRBD1 (6 bases). The CDR3 is 13 residues long. Germline V gene sequence: CDR1 GTSNPN, CDR2 SVGIG (reference sequence). Trimming shortened V by 3 bases and J by 5 bases, and 10 bases separated the two germline ends. CDR3 region: CAWRGQINEKLFF. In DNA form, the CDR3 reads TGTGCCTGGAGAGGACAGATAAATGAAAAACTGTTTTTT.

The chain carries TRBV3-1 (or the pseudogene TRBV3-2) and TRBJ1-2; D is possibly TRBD1 (6 bases). This CDR3 region has 15 residues. Germline CDR1 is LGHDT and CDR2 is YNNKEL (reference sequence). With 3 bases removed from V and 4 bases from J, the gap between germline ends came to 15 bases. DNA of the CDR3: TGTGCCAGCAGCCACTTACAGGGTATTAGCTATGGCTACACCTTC. It encodes CASSHLQGISYGYTF.

This chain links TRBV4-1 with TRBJ2-1; TRBD2 aligns across 9 bases. The trim removed 4 bases at V and 0 bases at J, leaving 1 base unmatched. Per the germline V gene, CDR1 is MGHRA and CDR2 is YSYEKL. This CDR3 has 15 amino acids. The DNA of the CDR3 is TGCGCCAGCAGCCCGACTAGCGGCTCCTACAATGAGCAGTTCTTC. Translation: CASSPTSGSYNEQFF.

This chain uses TRBV21-1 with TRBJ2-7; TRBD2, the table's D call, was not compared with the DNA. TRBV21-1 has pseudogene status. This CDR3 comprises 14 residues. For the CDR3, the DNA is TGTGCCAGCAAAACTAGCGGGAGCGTCCACGAGCAGTACTTC. This translates into CASKTSGSVHEQYF.

The V and J genes are TRBV29-1 and TRBJ1-5, with 7 bases fitting TRBD1. The germline V gene has CDR1 SQVTM and CDR2 ANQGSEA. Trimming cost V 6 bases and J 4 bases; bases outside gene matches: 6. This CDR3 region has 13 residues. In DNA form, the CDR3 reads TGCAGCGTCTCTGGGACAGAGAATCAGCCCCAGCATTTT. It encodes CSVSGTENQPQHF. Filled out from reference TRBV29-1 and TRBJ1-5, the complete variable domain reads SAVISQKPSRDICQRGTSLTIQCQVDSQVTMMFWYRQQPGQSLTLIATANQGSEATYESGFVIDKFPISRPNLTFSTLTVSNMSPEDSSIYLCSVSGTENQPQHFGDGTRLSIL.

CDR3 coding DNA: TGTGCCAGCAGCCACACTAGTCCCTACAATGAGCAGTTCTTC. Its protein product is CASSHTSPYNEQFF. V gene TRBV14 combines with J gene TRBJ2-1, with D maybe TRBD2 (5 bases). Germline values: CDR1 SGHDN, CDR2 FVKESK. The CDR3 covers 14 residues. Trimming pared 3 bases from V and 2 bases from J, leaving 8 bases between.

The chain employs TRBV3-1 (or the pseudogene TRBV3-2) and TRBJ2-5; D is uncertain. Germline CDR1 and CDR2: LGHDT and YNNKEL (reference sequence). Trimming stripped 5 bases from V and 5 bases from J, with 9 bases between. The CDR3 is 12 residues long. The CDR3 bases are TGTGCCAGCAGCAGGTTCGGGGAGACCCAGTACTTC. This translates into CASSRFGETQYF.

This rearrangement joins TRBV18 to TRBJ2-7; 12 nucleotides agree with TRBD2. Losses at the gene ends were 7 bases for V and 2 bases for J; bases not matched to a gene: 9. Germline-derived CDR1 and CDR2 are KGHSH and LQKENI. This CDR3 is built from 16 residues. DNA of the CDR3: TGTGCCAGCTGTACCGGGACTAGCGGGCGAACCTACGAGCAGTACTTC. Protein product: CASCTGTSGRTYEQYF.

V and J are TRBV5-1 and TRBJ2-3; 7 bases fit TRBD2. V dropped 7 bases and J dropped 6; count of bases not matched to a gene: 14. Germline assignment: CDR1 SGHRS and CDR2 YFSETQ. This CDR3 spans 15 amino acids. The CDR3, as DNA: TGCGCCAGCGGATTGACTAGCAGAGGCCAGGATACGCAGTATTTT. Translated, it gives CASGLTSRGQDTQYF.

This clone was found once. The V and J genes are TRBV25-1 and TRBJ2-2; D is unresolved. The germline CDR1 and CDR2 sequences are MGHDK and SYGVNS. V was pared by 2 bases and J by 5 bases, with 12 bases between. The CDR3 contains 15 residues. Written as DNA, the CDR3 is TGTGCCAGCAGTGAAAGGTCCGCACTAACCGGGGAGCTGTTTTTT. Translation gives CASSERSALTGELFF.

The chain couples TRBV3-1 (or the pseudogene TRBV3-2) to TRBJ2-2; 10 bases fit TRBD2. The CDR3 spans 17 residues. Germline CDR1 and CDR2: LGHDT and YNNKEL (reference sequence). V trimming: 5 bases; J trimming: 2 bases; junction bases outside the gene matches: 8. DNA for the CDR3: TGTGCCAGCAGCTACGGACTAGCGGAAACAAACACCGGGGAGCTGTTTTTT. Its translation: CASSYGLAETNTGELFF.

The chain links TRBV18 to TRBJ2-3; 8 positions match TRBD2. The junction had 1 base not matched to a gene; V was cut back by 1 base and J by 1 base. CDR3 length: 15 residues. The V gene's germline CDR1 is KGHSH and CDR2 LQKENI. The DNA for the CDR3 is TGTGCCAGCTCACCACAGGGACTAGGCACAGATACGCAGTATTTT. It yields the protein CASSPQGLGTDTQYF.

This clone was found a few times. The chain links TRBV7-2 to TRBJ2-1; 9 nucleotides agree with TRBD2. With V trimmed by 10 bases and J by 8 bases, 9 bases remained unmatched. CDR1 is SGHTA, CDR2 FQGNSA, per germline. The CDR3 consists of 13 residues. CDR3 residues: CATRGLARYEQFF. For the CDR3, the DNA is TGTGCCACCAGGGGACTAGCCAGATATGAGCAGTTCTTC. The variable domain in full, completed from reference TRBV7-2 and TRBJ2-1, reads GAGVSQSPSNKVTEKGKDVELRCDPISGHTALYWYRQSLGQGLEFLIYFQGNSAPDKSGLPSDRFSAERTGGSVSTLTIQRTQQEDSAVYLCATRGLARYEQFFGPGTRLTVL.

CDR3 nucleotide sequence: TGTGCCAGCTCCCCTGGGGGCGGGAAGAGAAATACGCAGTATTTT. It translates to CASSPGGGKRNTQYF. The chain joins TRBV18 to TRBJ2-3; D possibly uses TRBD1 or TRBD2 (6 bases each). This CDR3 comprises 15 residues. Germline CDR1 KGHSH, CDR2 LQKENI. With 6 bases removed from V and 7 bases from J, the gap between germline ends came to 20 bases.

V is TRBV4-1 and J is TRBJ1-4, with D unresolved. The V end lost 1 base, the J end lost 8 bases, and 17 bases lay between the germline ends. The germline V gene encodes CDR1 MGHRA and CDR2 YSYEKL. This CDR3 is 16 amino acids long. CDR3 DNA: TGCGCCAGCAGCCAAGTTCTCGGCCTAAAGGGAGAAAAACTGTTTTTT. Its translation is CASSQVLGLKGEKLFF.

The sample holds one count of this clone. This rearrangement joins TRBV7-9 to TRBJ1-2; 9 bases align to TRBD1. The germline V gene has CDR1 SEHNR and CDR2 FQNEAQ (reference sequence). J gave up 8 bases and V 5 bases, and 15 bases lay outside the gene matches. This CDR3 contains 16 residues. The CDR3 is CASSEPPQQGARGYTF. CDR3 bases: TGTGCCAGCAGCGAACCCCCTCAACAGGGGGCGAGGGGCTACACCTTC.

V gene TRBV29-1 combines with J gene TRBJ2-7; D not resolved. The CDR3 runs to 12 residues. Germline-derived CDR1 and CDR2 are SQVTM and ANQGSEA. Trimming pared 7 bases from V and 6 bases from J, leaving 16 bases between. CDR3 sequence (DNA): TGCAGCGGATCCCCCCCACTGTTCGAGCAGTACTTC. As protein: CSGSPPLFEQYF.

A few counts support this clone. DNA for the CDR3: TGTGCCAGCACCACCGGGGTCGGGGAGCTGTTTTTT. Protein sequence: CASTTGVGELFF. J is TRBJ2-2 and V is TRBV2; maybe TRBD2 (5 bases). V lost 7 bases to trimming and J lost 7 bases, with 10 bases between them. The germline V gene has CDR1 SNHLY and CDR2 FYNNEI. The CDR3 has 12 residues.